One and the same sample provided the 12 T cell receptor beta chains below, sequenced in a study of blood T cell repertoires in COVID-19. The repertoire was sequenced with immunoSEQ multiplex PCR; TCRdb's copy has only in-frame clones and lacks some. The table shows roughly 69,000 clones, with roughly 88% occurring only once. Input material: peripheral blood. These receptors were obtained from a human donor in a cohort sampled during active COVID-19.

This clone was counted a single time. This sequence joins TRBV29-1 and TRBJ2-1, with D tentatively TRBD2 (6 bases). V was shortened by 5 bases and J by 2 bases, with 16 bases between the two germline ends. CDR1 and CDR2 from the germline V gene are SQVTM and ANQGSEA. The CDR3 loop spans 15 amino acids. The CDR3 sequence is CSVNGRSPAYNEQFF. The CDR3 DNA is TGCAGCGTTAACGGGAGAAGCCCCGCCTACAATGAGCAGTTCTTC.

The rearrangement uses TRBV5-1 and TRBJ2-1; 8 bases map to TRBD2. The CDR3 runs to 16 residues. CDR1 and CDR2 from the germline V gene are SGHRS and YFSETQ. The V and J ends lost 0 bases and 0 bases, in that order; junction bases with no gene match: 2. CDR3 sequence reads: CASSLGGRSSYNEQFF. The CDR3 coding sequence is TGCGCCAGCAGCTTGGGCGGGAGGAGCTCCTACAATGAGCAGTTCTTC.

The chain uses TRBV15 and TRBJ1-6, with 8 bases identical to TRBD1. The junction had 7 bases not matched to a gene; V was cut back by 5 bases and J by 4 bases. Germline CDR1 reads LNHNV; CDR2 reads YYDKDF (reference sequence). The CDR3 loop spans 16 amino acids. The CDR3 spells CATSDARTGYNSPLHF. In DNA form, the CDR3 reads TGTGCCACCAGCGACGCCAGGACAGGGTATAATTCACCCCTCCACTTT.

The chain has TRBV6-6 and TRBJ1-1; tentative D call: TRBD1 (6 bases). In germline, CDR1 is MNHNY, CDR2 SVGAGI (reference sequence). The CDR3 totals 13 residues. V gave up 4 bases and J gave up 1 base, with 7 bases separating them. The CDR3 DNA sequence: TGTGCCAGCAGTTTACAGGGGAACACTGAAGCTTTCTTT. Its protein is CASSLQGNTEAFF.

The chain recombines TRBV11-3 with TRBJ2-1, with a weak D call TRBD2 (5 bases). CDR3 length: 17 residues. The ends were cut back, 1 base at V and 0 bases at J, with 13 bases in the middle. Germline V lookup: CDR1 SGHNT, CDR2 YENEEA. CDR3 in amino acids: CASSLGGLGSSYNEQFF. The CDR3, as DNA: TGTGCCAGCAGCTTAGGAGGACTGGGGAGCTCCTACAATGAGCAGTTCTTC.

The CDR3 region has the DNA TGCAGCGTTGTACAGGAGAACACTGAAGCTTTCTTT. Amino acids: CSVVQENTEAFF. The chain couples TRBV29-1 to TRBJ1-1; maybe TRBD1 (5 bases). CDR1 and CDR2 from the germline V gene are SQVTM and ANQGSEA. The length of the CDR3 is 12 residues. V shed 4 bases and J shed 1 base, with 7 bases lying between them.

The chain employs TRBV2 and TRBJ2-1; 11 bases line up with TRBD2. Germline CDR1 is SNHLY and CDR2 is FYNNEI. The CDR3 covers 14 residues. V dropped 4 bases and J dropped 5; count of bases not matched to a gene: 1. Here the CDR3 DNA reads TGTGCCAGCAGTGGACTAGCGGGAAACAATGAGCAGTTCTTC. Its translation: CASSGLAGNNEQFF.

This rearrangement joins TRBV6-4 to TRBJ2-3; 8 nucleotides match TRBD2. The germline CDR1 and CDR2 sequences are MRHNA and SNTAGT. CDR3 length equals 14 residues. Unmatched junction bases numbered 7, after V lost 5 bases and J lost 6 bases. CDR3 nucleotides: TGTGCCAGCAGTCCAGGAGCGGGAGCTGATACGCAGTATTTT. This codes for CASSPGAGADTQYF.

The chain combines TRBV27 with TRBJ1-2; 7 nucleotides align to TRBD1. V shed 0 bases and J 2 bases; nucleotides not matched to a gene: 15. The CDR3 is 19 residues long. CDR1 is MNHEY, CDR2 SMNVEV, per germline (reference sequence). CDR3 in amino acids: CASSLSASLTGVGNYGYTF. The CDR3 region has the DNA TGTGCCAGCAGTTTATCGGCTTCCCTAACAGGGGTCGGGAACTATGGCTACACCTTC.

The CDR3 DNA follows: TGTGCCAGCAGTTCTCAACAGGGGTCTAATGAAAAACTGTTTTTT. Amino acids: CASSSQQGSNEKLFF. The V call is TRBV7-6, the J call TRBJ1-4, with 7 bases aligning to TRBD1. Germline loops: CDR1 SGHVS, CDR2 FNYEAQ. The CDR3 length is 15 residues. Trimming removed 6 bases from V and 3 bases from J; junction bases left unmatched: 7.

The chain couples TRBV4-1 to TRBJ2-5; 7 nucleotides agree with TRBD2. Germline CDR1 and CDR2: MGHRA and YSYEKL. With 0 bases clipped from V and 6 bases from J, the junction kept 7 bases outside the gene matches. This CDR3 has 15 amino acids. The chain's CDR3 is CASSQEPGGVKTQYF. CDR3 bases: TGCGCCAGCAGCCAAGAGCCGGGAGGAGTCAAGACCCAGTACTTC.

The CDR3 DNA is TGTGCCAGCAGCTTAGCAGGGGCCAGCACAGATACGCAGTATTTT. Its translation: CASSLAGASTDTQYF. The chain employs TRBV7-2 and TRBJ2-3, with a possible D match to TRBD1 (5 bases). Germline CDR1 SGHTA, CDR2 FQGNSA. Trimming stripped 0 bases from V and 0 bases from J, with 7 bases between. CDR3 length: 15 residues. Based on the CDR3 plus reference TRBV7-2 and TRBJ2-3, the full variable domain is GAGVSQSPSNKVTEKGKDVELRCDPISGHTALYWYRQSLGQGLEFLIYFQGNSAPDKSGLPSDRFSAERTGGSVSTLTIQRTQQEDSAVYLCASSLAGASTDTQYFGPGTRLTVL.